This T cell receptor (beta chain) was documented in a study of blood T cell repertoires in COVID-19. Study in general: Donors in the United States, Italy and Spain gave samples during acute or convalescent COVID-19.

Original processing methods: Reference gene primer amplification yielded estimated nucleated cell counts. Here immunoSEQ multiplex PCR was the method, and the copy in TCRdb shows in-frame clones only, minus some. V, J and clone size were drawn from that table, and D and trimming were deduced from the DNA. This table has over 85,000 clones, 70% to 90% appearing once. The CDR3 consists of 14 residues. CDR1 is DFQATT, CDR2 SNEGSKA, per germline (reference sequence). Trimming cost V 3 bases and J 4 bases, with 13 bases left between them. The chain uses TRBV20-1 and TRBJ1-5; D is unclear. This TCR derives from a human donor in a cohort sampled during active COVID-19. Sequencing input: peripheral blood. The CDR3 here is CSASRGRINQPQHF. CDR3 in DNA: TGCAGTGCTAGTCGCGGGAGAATAAATCAGCCCCAGCATTTT.